This T cell receptor beta chain comes out of a study of blood T cells in healthy people across ages. Whole-study results and caveats: Estimates based on one million T cells were treated as lower bounds.

It was with a sample-barcoded 5' primer and a J-beta primer mix that a second PCR of about 7 to 12 cycles was run. In TCRdb, the 5' RACE reads were re-called with MiXCR into one record per CDR3 protein. The sample contains some 900,000 distinct CDR3 sequences, under 30% of which appear only once. Trimming removed 2 bases from V and 4 bases from J, with 24 bases in between. The CDR3 loop spans 18 amino acids. Germline V gene data show CDR1 as DFQATT and CDR2 as SNEGSKA (reference sequence). On this clonotype: Its antigen remains unknown.

The sample consisted of blood. The sequence was obtained from a woman of 80 years or more in good health. The J gene is TRBJ1-5, the V gene TRBV20-1; tentative D call: TRBD1 (6 bases). The CDR3 nucleotides read TGCAGTGCTAGACTATACACGGGTAACCTGGGGGCTAATCAGCCCCAGCATTTT. Translation gives CSARLYTGNLGANQPQHF.